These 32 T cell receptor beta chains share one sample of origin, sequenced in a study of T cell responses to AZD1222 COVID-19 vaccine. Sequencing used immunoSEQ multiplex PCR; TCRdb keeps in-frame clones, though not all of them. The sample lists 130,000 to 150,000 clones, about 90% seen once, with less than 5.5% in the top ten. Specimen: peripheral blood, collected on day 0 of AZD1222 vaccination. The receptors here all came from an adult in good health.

The CDR3, as DNA: TGCAGCGTTGAAGATTATAAGACAGGCTACGAGCAGTACTTC. Its protein is CSVEDYKTGYEQYF. The chain couples TRBV29-1 to TRBJ2-7, with D perhaps matching TRBD1 (6 bases). The CDR3 runs 14 residues. In germline, CDR1 is SQVTM, CDR2 ANQGSEA. With 0 bases removed from V and 3 bases from J, the gap between germline ends came to 12 bases.

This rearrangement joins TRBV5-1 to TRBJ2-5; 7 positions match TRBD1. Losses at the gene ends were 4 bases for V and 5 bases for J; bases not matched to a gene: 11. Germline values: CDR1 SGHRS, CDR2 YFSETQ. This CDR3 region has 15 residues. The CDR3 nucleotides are TGCGCCAGCAGCGTTACAGGGGACCGCGGGGAGACCCAGTACTTC. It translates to CASSVTGDRGETQYF. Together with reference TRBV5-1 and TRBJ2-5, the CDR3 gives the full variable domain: KAGVTQTPRYLIKTRGQQVTLSCSPISGHRSVSWYQQTPGQGLQFLFEYFSETQRNKGNFPGRFSGRQFSNSRSEMNVSTLELGDSALYLCASSVTGDRGETQYFGPGTRLLVL.

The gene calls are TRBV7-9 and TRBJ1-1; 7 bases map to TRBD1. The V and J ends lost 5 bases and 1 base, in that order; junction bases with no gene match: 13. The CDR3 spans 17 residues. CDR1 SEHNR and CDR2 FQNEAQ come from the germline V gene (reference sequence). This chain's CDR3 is CASSAGTALVPNTEAFF. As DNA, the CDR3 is TGTGCCAGCAGCGCTGGGACAGCTCTTGTGCCGAACACTGAAGCTTTCTTT.

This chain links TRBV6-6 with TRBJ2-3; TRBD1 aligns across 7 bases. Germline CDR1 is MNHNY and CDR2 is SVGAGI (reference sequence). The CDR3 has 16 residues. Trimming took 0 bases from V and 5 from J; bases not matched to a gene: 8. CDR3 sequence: CASSYSRQGVGDTQYF. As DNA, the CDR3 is TGTGCCAGCAGTTACTCGAGGCAGGGGGTGGGAGATACGCAGTATTTT.

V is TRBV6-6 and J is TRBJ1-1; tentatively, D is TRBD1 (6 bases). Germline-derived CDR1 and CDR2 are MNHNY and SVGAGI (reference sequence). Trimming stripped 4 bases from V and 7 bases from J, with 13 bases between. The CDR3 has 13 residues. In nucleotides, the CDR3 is TGTGCCAGCAGTTCCCCGGGACACCATGAAGCTTTCTTT. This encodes CASSSPGHHEAFF.

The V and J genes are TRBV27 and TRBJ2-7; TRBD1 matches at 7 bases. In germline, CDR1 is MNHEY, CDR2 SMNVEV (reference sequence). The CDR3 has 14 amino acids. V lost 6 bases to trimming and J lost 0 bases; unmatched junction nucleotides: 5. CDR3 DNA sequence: TGTGCCAGCAGAAACAGGGGTGACTCCTACGAGCAGTACTTC. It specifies CASRNRGDSYEQYF.

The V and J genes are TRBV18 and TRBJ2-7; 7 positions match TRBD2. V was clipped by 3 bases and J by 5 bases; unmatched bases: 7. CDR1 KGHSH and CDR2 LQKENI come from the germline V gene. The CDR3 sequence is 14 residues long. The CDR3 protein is CASSPAGEVHEQYF. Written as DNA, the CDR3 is TGTGCCAGCTCACCCGCGGGAGAGGTCCACGAGCAGTACTTC.

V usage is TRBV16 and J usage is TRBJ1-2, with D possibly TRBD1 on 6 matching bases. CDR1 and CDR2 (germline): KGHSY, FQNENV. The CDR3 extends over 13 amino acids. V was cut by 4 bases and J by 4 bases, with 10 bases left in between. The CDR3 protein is CASSRDIPYGYTF. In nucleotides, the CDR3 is TGTGCCAGCAGCCGGGACATCCCCTATGGCTACACCTTC.

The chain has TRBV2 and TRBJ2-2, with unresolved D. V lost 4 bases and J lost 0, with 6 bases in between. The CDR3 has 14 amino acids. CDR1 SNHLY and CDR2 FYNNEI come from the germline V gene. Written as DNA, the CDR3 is TGTGCCAGCAGTGTGCAGACGAACACCGGGGAGCTGTTTTTT. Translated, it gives CASSVQTNTGELFF.

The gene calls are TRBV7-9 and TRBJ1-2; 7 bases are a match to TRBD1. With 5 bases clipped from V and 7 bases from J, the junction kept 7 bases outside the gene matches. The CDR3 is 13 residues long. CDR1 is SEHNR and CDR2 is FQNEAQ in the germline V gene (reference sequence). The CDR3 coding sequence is TGTGCCAGCAGCCCGGGACAGAGGATTGGCTACACCTTC. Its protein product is CASSPGQRIGYTF.

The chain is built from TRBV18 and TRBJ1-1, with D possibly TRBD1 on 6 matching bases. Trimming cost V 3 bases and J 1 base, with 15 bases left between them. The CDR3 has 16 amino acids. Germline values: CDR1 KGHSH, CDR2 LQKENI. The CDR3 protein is CASSPSGRGQNTEAFF. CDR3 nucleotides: TGTGCCAGCTCACCTTCGGGTCGGGGGCAGAACACTGAAGCTTTCTTT.

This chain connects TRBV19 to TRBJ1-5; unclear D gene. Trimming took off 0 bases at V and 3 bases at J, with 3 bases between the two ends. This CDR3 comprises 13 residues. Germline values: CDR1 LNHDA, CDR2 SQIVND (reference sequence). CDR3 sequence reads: CASSIDDNQPQHF. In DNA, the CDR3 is TGTGCCAGTAGTATAGATGACAATCAGCCCCAGCATTTT.

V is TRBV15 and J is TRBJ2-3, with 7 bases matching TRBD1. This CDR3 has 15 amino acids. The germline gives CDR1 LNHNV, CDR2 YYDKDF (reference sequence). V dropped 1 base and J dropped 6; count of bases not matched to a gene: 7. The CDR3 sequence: CATSRAKGAGDTQYF. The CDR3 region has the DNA TGTGCCACCAGCAGAGCTAAGGGGGCAGGGGATACGCAGTATTTT. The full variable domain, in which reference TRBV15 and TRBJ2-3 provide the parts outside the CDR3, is DAMVIQNPRYQVTQFGKPVTLSCSQTLNHNVMYWYQQKSSQAPKLLFHYYDKDFNNEADTPDNFQSRRPNTSFCFLDIRSPGLGDTAMYLCATSRAKGAGDTQYFGPGTRLTVL.

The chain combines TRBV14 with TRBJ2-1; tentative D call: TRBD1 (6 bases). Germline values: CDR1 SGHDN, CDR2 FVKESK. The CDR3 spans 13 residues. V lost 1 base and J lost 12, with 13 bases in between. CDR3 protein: CASSQGGTRGQFF. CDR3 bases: TGTGCCAGCAGCCAAGGAGGGACACGTGGGCAGTTCTTC.

CDR3 sequence reads: CASSLGTGAEQYF. CDR3 nucleotide sequence: TGTGCCAGCAGCTTAGGAACAGGGGCCGAGCAGTACTTC. The chain combines TRBV7-3 with TRBJ2-7, with TRBD1 identical over 7 bases. The length of the CDR3 is 13 residues. V shed 2 bases and J 6 bases; nucleotides not matched to a gene: 4. CDR1 and CDR2 (germline): SGHTA, FQGTGA.

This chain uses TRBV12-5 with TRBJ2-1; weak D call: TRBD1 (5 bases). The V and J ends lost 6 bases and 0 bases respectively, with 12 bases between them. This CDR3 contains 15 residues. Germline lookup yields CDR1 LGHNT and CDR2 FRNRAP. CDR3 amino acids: CASGPDSPSYNEQFF. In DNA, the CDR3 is TGTGCTAGTGGCCCTGACAGTCCCTCCTACAATGAGCAGTTCTTC.

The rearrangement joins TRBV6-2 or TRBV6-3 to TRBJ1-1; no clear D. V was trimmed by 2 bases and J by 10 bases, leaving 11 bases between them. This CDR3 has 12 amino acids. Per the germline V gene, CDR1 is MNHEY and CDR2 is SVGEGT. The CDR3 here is CASSYTPSRAFF. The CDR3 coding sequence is TGTGCCAGCAGTTACACCCCAAGTAGAGCTTTCTTT.

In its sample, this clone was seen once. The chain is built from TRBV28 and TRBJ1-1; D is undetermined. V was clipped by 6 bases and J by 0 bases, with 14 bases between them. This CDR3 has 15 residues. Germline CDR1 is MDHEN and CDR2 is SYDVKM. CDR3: CASRTGQLVNTEAFF. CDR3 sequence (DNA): TGTGCCAGCAGGACGGGCCAGTTGGTGAACACTGAAGCTTTCTTT.

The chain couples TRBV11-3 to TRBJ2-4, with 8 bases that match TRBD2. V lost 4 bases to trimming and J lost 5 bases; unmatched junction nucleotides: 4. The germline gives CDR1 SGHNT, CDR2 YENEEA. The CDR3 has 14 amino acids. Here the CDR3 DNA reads TGTGCCAGCAGCTCGGGGGGGCAGCAAAACATTCAGTACTTC. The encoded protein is CASSSGGQQNIQYF. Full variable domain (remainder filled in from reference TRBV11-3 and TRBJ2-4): EAGVVQSPRYKIIEKKQPVAFWCNPISGHNTLYWYLQNLGQGPELLIRYENEEAVDDSQLPKDRFSAERLKGVDSTLKIQPAELGDSAVYLCASSSGGQQNIQYFGAGTRLSVL.

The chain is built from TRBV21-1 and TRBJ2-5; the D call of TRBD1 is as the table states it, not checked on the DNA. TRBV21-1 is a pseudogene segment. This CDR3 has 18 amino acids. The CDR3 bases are TGTGCCAGCAGCAAAGGGAATAGGGACAGGGGAGGGGGAGAGACCCAGTACTTC. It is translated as CASSKGNRDRGGGETQYF.

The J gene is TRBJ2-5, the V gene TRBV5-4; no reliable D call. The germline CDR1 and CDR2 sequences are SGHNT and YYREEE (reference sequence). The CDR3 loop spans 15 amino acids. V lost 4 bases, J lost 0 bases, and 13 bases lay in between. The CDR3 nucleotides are TGTGCCAGCAGCCTGGCAGCTGGAAACCAAGAGACCCAGTACTTC. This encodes CASSLAAGNQETQYF.

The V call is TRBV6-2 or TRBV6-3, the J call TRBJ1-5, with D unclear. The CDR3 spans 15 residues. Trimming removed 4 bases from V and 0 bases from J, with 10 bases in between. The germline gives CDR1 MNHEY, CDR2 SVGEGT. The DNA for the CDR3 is TGTGCCAGCAGTTTGAGTCGGATTAGCAATCAGCCCCAGCATTTT. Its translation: CASSLSRISNQPQHF.

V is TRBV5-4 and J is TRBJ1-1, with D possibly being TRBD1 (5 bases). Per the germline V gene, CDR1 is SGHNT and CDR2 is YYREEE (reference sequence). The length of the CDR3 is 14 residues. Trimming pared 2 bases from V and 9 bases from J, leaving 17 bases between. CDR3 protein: CASSLLGTESKAFF. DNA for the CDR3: TGTGCCAGCAGCTTATTAGGGACGGAAAGTAAAGCTTTCTTT.

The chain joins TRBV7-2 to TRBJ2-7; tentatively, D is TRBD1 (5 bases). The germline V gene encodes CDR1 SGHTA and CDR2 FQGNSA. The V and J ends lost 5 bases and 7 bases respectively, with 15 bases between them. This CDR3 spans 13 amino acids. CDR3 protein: CASSIVQGREQYF. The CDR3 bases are TGTGCCAGCAGCATAGTGCAGGGTAGAGAGCAGTACTTC.

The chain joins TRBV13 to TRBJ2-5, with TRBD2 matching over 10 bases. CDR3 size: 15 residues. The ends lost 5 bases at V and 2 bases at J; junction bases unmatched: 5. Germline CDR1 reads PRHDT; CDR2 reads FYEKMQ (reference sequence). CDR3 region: CASSVPGLAQETQYF. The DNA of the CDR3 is TGTGCCAGCAGCGTCCCGGGACTAGCGCAAGAGACCCAGTACTTC.

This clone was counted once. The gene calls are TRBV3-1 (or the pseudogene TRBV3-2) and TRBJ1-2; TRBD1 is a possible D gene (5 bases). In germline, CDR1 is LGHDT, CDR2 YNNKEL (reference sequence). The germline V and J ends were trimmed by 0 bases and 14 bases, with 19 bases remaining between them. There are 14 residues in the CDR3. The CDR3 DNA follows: TGTGCCAGCAGCCAAGAGGGGGGTTTACGCTCTTGGACCTTC. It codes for CASSQEGGLRSWTF.

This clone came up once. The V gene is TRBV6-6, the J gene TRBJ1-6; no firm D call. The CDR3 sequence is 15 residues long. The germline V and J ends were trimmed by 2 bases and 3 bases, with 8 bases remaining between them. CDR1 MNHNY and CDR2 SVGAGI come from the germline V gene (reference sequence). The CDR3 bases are TGTGCCAGCAGTTACCGGGGAAGCTATAATTCACCCCTCCACTTT. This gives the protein CASSYRGSYNSPLHF.

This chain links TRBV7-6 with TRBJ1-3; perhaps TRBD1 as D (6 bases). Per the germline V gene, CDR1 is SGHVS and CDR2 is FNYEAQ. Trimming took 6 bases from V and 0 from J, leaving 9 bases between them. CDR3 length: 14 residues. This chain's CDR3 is CASSRGNSGNTIYF. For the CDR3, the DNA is TGTGCCAGCAGTAGGGGGAACTCTGGAAACACCATATATTTT.

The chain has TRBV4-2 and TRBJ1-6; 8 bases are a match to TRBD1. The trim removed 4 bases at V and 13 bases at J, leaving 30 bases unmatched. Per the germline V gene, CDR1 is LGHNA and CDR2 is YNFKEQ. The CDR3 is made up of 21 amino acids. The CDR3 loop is CASSRKTQAWTGYGVEFPLHF. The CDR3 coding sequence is TGTGCCAGCAGCCGGAAAACCCAAGCTTGGACAGGGTACGGTGTAGAGTTTCCCCTCCACTTT.

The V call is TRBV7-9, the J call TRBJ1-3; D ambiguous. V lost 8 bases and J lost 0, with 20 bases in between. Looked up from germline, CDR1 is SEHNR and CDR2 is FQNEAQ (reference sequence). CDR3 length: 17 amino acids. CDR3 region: CASVPRAATNSGNTIYF. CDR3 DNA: TGTGCCAGCGTCCCCCGAGCAGCGACAAACTCTGGAAACACCATATATTTT.

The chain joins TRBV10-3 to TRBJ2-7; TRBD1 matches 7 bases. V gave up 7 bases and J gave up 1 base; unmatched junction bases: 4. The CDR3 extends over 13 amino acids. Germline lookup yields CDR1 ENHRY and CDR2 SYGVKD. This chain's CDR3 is CAITQTGSYEQYF. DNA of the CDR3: TGTGCCATCACCCAGACAGGGTCCTACGAGCAGTACTTC.

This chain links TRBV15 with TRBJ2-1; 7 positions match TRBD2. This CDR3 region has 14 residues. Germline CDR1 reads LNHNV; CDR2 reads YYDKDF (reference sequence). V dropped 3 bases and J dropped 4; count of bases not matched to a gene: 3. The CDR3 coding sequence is TGTGCCACCAGCAGTAGCGGGCTTTACAATGAGCAGTTCTTC. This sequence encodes CATSSSGLYNEQFF.